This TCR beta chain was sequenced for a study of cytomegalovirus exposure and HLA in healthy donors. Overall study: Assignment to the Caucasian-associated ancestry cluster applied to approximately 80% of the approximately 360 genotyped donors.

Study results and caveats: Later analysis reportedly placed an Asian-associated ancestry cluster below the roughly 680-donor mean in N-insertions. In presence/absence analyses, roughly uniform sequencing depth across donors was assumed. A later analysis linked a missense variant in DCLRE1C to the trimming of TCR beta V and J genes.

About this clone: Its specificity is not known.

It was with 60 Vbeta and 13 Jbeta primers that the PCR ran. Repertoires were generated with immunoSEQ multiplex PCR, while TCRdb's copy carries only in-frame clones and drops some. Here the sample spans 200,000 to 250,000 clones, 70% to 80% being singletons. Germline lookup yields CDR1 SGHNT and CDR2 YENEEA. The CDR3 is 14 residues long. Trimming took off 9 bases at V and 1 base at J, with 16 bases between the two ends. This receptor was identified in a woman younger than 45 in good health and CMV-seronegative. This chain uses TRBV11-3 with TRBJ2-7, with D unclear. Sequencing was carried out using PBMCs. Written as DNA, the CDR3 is TGTGCCAGTTCTCTGGCTCCTTTTTCCTACGAGCAGTACTTC. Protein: CASSLAPFSYEQYF.